This passage covers 17 T cell receptor beta chains from one sample sequenced in a study of cytomegalovirus exposure and HLA in healthy donors. Both 60 Vbeta primers and 13 Jbeta primers went into the PCR. The repertoire was sequenced with immunoSEQ multiplex PCR; TCRdb's copy has only in-frame clones and lacks some. The sample contains 250,000 to 300,000 clones, roughly 86% of which appear only once. Material: PBMCs. Receptors originate from a woman between 40 and 55 years old in good health and CMV-seropositive.

The CDR3 DNA reads as TGTGCCAGCACCCAGGGTTCCAACGTCCTGACTTTC. As protein: CASTQGSNVLTF. The chain employs TRBV11-2 and TRBJ2-6, with a weak D call TRBD1 (5 bases). The CDR3 covers 12 residues. Germline CDR1 and CDR2: SGHAT and FQNNGV. The V end was cut by 7 bases, the J end by 8 bases, with 9 bases between.

This chain joins TRBV28 and TRBJ2-3; D perhaps matches TRBD2 (5 bases). Germline lookup yields CDR1 MDHEN and CDR2 SYDVKM. This CDR3 spans 17 amino acids. Between the trimmed V and J ends, which lost 5 bases and 4 bases, there was a span of 22 bases. The CDR3 DNA sequence: TGTGCCAGCAGTCTCCCATCTCTCCTAGCAACCTCAGATACGCAGTATTTT. This codes for CASSLPSLLATSDTQYF.

The chain couples TRBV29-1 to TRBJ2-7; 9 positions agree with TRBD1. Germline V gene lookup returns CDR1 SQVTM and CDR2 ANQGSEA. The CDR3 runs 15 residues. V lost 4 bases and J lost 7; bases outside the gene matches: 14. CDR3 nucleotides: TGCAGCGTTGGGCGAACAGGGGGCCTGGTAGAAGAGCAGTACTTC. Amino acids: CSVGRTGGLVEEQYF.

The chain employs TRBV9 and TRBJ1-5; D is possibly TRBD1 (5 bases). The CDR3 consists of 13 residues. The germline V gene has CDR1 SGDLS and CDR2 YYNGEE. The V gene lost 0 bases and the J gene lost 7 bases, with 8 bases spanning the gap. The CDR3 DNA reads as TGTGCCAGCAGCGTAGAGCAGGGACAGCCCCAGCATTTT. Amino acids: CASSVEQGQPQHF.

This chain uses TRBV28 with TRBJ2-7, with a weak D call TRBD1 (5 bases). The V and J ends lost 5 bases and 1 base respectively, with 15 bases between them. CDR3 length: 15 amino acids. Germline loops: CDR1 MDHEN, CDR2 SYDVKM. The CDR3 DNA follows: TGTGCCAGCAGTCCCCATACTCAGGGATCCTACGAGCAGTACTTC. Amino acid sequence: CASSPHTQGSYEQYF.

V usage is TRBV7-3 and J usage is TRBJ1-6; D is unclear. The V gene lost 2 bases and the J gene lost 10 bases, with 15 bases spanning the gap. CDR3 size: 15 residues. The germline V gene has CDR1 SGHTA and CDR2 FQGTGA. CDR3 region: CASSLDGSSYSPLHF. Here the CDR3 DNA reads TGTGCCAGCAGCTTAGATGGGAGTAGTTACTCACCCCTCCACTTT.

This clone was found a few times. J is TRBJ1-6 and V is TRBV6-6; D may be TRBD1 (6 bases). Trimming shortened V by 6 bases and J by 7 bases, and 19 bases separated the two germline ends. The CDR3 length is 16 residues. Germline-derived CDR1 and CDR2 are MNHNY and SVGAGI (reference sequence). DNA for the CDR3: TGTGCCAGCAGCTTCGGGCCCGACAGGTCCAATTCACCCCTCCACTTT. This gives the protein CASSFGPDRSNSPLHF.

V and J are TRBV2 and TRBJ2-5, with a possible D match to TRBD1 (5 bases). This CDR3 has 14 amino acids. Trimming left V 3 bases short and J 3 bases short, with 11 bases between. CDR1 is SNHLY, CDR2 FYNNEI, per germline. The CDR3: CASSDEWGEETQYF. The CDR3 region has the DNA TGTGCCAGCAGTGATGAGTGGGGCGAAGAGACCCAGTACTTC.

The chain uses TRBV11-2 and TRBJ2-5; 10 bases align to TRBD2. Germline CDR1 and CDR2: SGHAT and FQNNGV. The CDR3 contains 12 residues. The J segment lost 4 bases and the V segment lost 10 bases, leaving 3 bases of the junction unmatched. CDR3 amino acids: CATRTSGETQYF. DNA for the CDR3: TGTGCCACTCGGACTAGCGGAGAGACCCAGTACTTC.

The chain uses TRBV13 and TRBJ2-5; the match to TRBD2 covers 9 bases. The DNA end favors TRBJ2-7, so the J call may be wrong. The CDR3 runs 15 residues. CDR1 and CDR2 from the germline V gene are PRHDT and FYEKMQ (reference sequence). The CDR3 nucleotides read TGTGCCAGCAGCTTAGGAGCGGGAGGAGCGTACGAGCAGTACTTC. Residues: CASSLGAGGAYEQYF.

Only a few counts were recorded for this clone. CDR3 sequence reads: CASSKRVAGGLETQYF. Here the CDR3 DNA reads TGTGCCAGCAGTAAAAGGGTAGCGGGAGGTTTAGAGACCCAGTACTTC. The rearrangement links TRBV25-1 to TRBJ2-5, with TRBD2 matching over 10 bases. CDR3 size: 16 residues. The V segment lost 5 bases and the J segment 4 bases; nucleotides outside the gene matches: 10. The V gene's germline CDR1 is MGHDK and CDR2 SYGVNS. Drawing the rest from reference TRBV25-1 and TRBJ2-5, the complete variable domain is EADIYQTPRYLVIGTGKKITLECSQTMGHDKMYWYQQDPGMELHLIHYSYGVNSTEKGDLSSESTVSRIRTEHFPLTLESARPSHTSQYLCASSKRVAGGLETQYFGPGTRLLVL.

The chain carries TRBV19 and TRBJ2-1, with TRBD2 identical over 7 bases. Trimming at V came to 2 bases and at J to 5 bases, leaving 3 bases not matched to a gene. This CDR3 spans 14 amino acids. CDR1 and CDR2 (germline): LNHDA, SQIVND (reference sequence). The DNA for the CDR3 is TGTGCCAGTAGTATAAGCGGGACTCACAATGAGCAGTTCTTC. Its translation is CASSISGTHNEQFF.

J is TRBJ2-7 and V is TRBV14, with 10 bases identical to TRBD2. Germline CDR1 reads SGHDN; CDR2 reads FVKESK. V trimming: 3 bases; J trimming: 5 bases; junction bases outside the gene matches: 7. CDR3 length equals 15 residues. CDR3 loop: CASSQLASGSHEQYF. The CDR3 DNA is TGTGCCAGCAGCCAGCTGGCTAGCGGGAGCCACGAGCAGTACTTC.

V is TRBV6-5 and J is TRBJ2-1; 10 bases are shared with TRBD2. The germline V gene has CDR1 MNHEY and CDR2 SVGAGI. The CDR3 loop spans 14 amino acids. J lost 9 bases, V lost 5 bases, and 7 bases had no gene match. CDR3 coding DNA: TGTGCCAGCAGTAACATCCCTAGCGGGGGTGAGCAGTTCTTC. Protein sequence: CASSNIPSGGEQFF.

The V call is TRBV27, the J call TRBJ2-3; D perhaps matches TRBD2 (6 bases). The CDR3 is 14 residues long. Trimming cost V 10 bases and J 5 bases, with 19 bases left between them. CDR1 MNHEY and CDR2 SMNVEV come from the germline V gene (reference sequence). The DNA for the CDR3 is TGTGCCACCCATTATGGGGGGTATGAAGATACGCAGTATTTT. Translation gives CATHYGGYEDTQYF.

In its sample, this clone was seen a few times. In nucleotides, the CDR3 is TGTGCCAGCAGCGTAGGTAGCGGAAAGTACAATGAGCAGTTCTTC. Translation: CASSVGSGKYNEQFF. The chain combines TRBV9 with TRBJ2-1; perhaps TRBD2 as D (6 bases). V lost 0 bases to trimming and J lost 4 bases, with 11 bases between them. Germline CDR1 is SGDLS and CDR2 is YYNGEE. The CDR3 has 15 residues.

This clone was observed a handful of times. The V gene is TRBV30, the J gene TRBJ2-5, with D possibly TRBD1 on 6 matching bases. Trimming took off 5 bases at V and 7 bases at J, with 14 bases between the two ends. The germline CDR1 and CDR2 sequences are GTSNPN and SVGIG (reference sequence). The CDR3 runs to 12 residues. The CDR3 spells CAWDVGAATQYF. The CDR3 nucleotides read TGTGCCTGGGACGTGGGGGCGGCGACCCAGTACTTC. Together with reference TRBV30 and TRBJ2-5, the CDR3 gives the full variable domain: SQTIHQWPATLVQPVGSPLSLECTVEGTSNPNLYWYRQAAGRGLQLLFYSVGIGQISSEVPQNLSASRPQDRQFILSSKKLLLSDSGFYLCAWDVGAATQYFGPGTRLLVL.